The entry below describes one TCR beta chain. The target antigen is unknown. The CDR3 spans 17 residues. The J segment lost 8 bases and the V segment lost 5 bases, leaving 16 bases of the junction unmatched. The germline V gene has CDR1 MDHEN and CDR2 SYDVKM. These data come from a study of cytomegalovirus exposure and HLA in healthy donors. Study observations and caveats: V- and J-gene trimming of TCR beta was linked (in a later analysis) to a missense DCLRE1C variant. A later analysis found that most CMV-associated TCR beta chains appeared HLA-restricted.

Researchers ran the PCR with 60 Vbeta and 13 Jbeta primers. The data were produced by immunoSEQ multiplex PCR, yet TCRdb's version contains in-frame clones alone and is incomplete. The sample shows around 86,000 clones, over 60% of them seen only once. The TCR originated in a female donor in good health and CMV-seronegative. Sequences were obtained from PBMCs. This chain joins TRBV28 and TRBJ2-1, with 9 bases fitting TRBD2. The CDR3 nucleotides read TGTGCCAGCAGTCCCCCGGGGATTAGCGGGAGTATCCATGAGCAGTTCTTC. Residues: CASSPPGISGSIHEQFF.